Reported below is one TCR beta chain. Its target antigen remains unknown. No clone much larger than this one lies a single base away; base qualities are absent. The method behind the library was 5' RACE. Sequencing relied on an Illumina HiSeq 2000. A universal primer binding site was added through template switching, and the final cDNA carried a unique molecular identifier so that TCR cDNA molecules could be counted accurately. Specific primers in the conserved constant-segment region were used to synthesize first-strand cDNA for the TCR alpha and beta chains. To control for contamination, every cDNA library carried two barcodes: a SMART-Mk sample barcode plus Illumina barcodes. Two successive PCR steps introduced TruSeq adapter sequences along with Illumina sample barcodes. The Illumina HiSeq platform was used with custom primers to sequence TCR alpha and beta cDNA libraries. In the original analysis: MiGEC processed the raw reads to extract unique molecular identifiers, while MiXCR was used to determine the CDR3 positions. For each individual, recombination models were inferred using an EM algorithm with the repgenHMM and IGoR tools. The tcR package in R was used for shared clonotype analysis, with sharing normalized by the product of cloneset sizes. To study raw recombination free of thymic and clonal selection effects, out-of-frame nonproductive sequences were analyzed. The raw public data were reprocessed by TCRdb itself: fastp quality trimming at Q25, MiXCR clonotype calling, in-frame beta chains only. Identical CDR3 protein sequences are pooled into one entry, listed with their most common genes and DNA. V and J calls and clone size were set by TCRdb, not the authors. The sample yields 300,000 to 350,000 distinct CDR3 sequences; roughly an eighth were counted once. The biggest ten clones account for around 7.2% of the sample.

This entry comes from a study of identical twins (dated by TCRdb to about 2016). For context, the study as a whole: TCR alpha and beta repertoires from monozygotic twins, unrelated adults of various ages and cord blood were deep-sequenced to test whether fetal clonotypes persist. Replicate twin experiments were performed at different times using different library preparation protocols to rule out contamination.

For this chain, trimming is 1 base at the V end and 7 bases at the J end, and the number of junction bases without a gene match is 3. Reading from cysteine to phenylalanine, the CDR3 counts 14 amino acids. The sequence is cut down to CDR3 DNA, 42 bases in frame from base 1. CDR1 and CDR2 are drawn from the germline V gene: SGHDN, FVKESK. Only healthy Caucasian donors were included. Three pairs of female monozygotic twins, all aged about 18 to 30 years, were included in the twin cohort. Positive isolation kits from Invitrogen were used to isolate the CD4+ and CD8+ T cell populations. Overall results and qualifications from the work: A weaker excess of twin sharing was found in beta out-of-frame sequences because the signal-to-noise ratio was lowered by fewer shared sequences. Because the same donors could not be followed over many years, the conclusions relied on cross-sectional statistical analysis. Compared with coincidental sharing between unrelated individuals, an excess of low generation-probability sequences was observed among out-of-frame TCR alpha sequences shared between twins. Abundant cord blood beta clonotypes had fewer insertions, young adult naive repertoires showed a similar but weaker trend, and memory repertoires showed no such trend. Zero-insertion analyses could be partly confounded by invariant T cells such as MAIT and iNKT, though diverse VJ usage argued against such confounding for most clonotypes. In monozygotic twins, recombination models systematically underestimated out-of-frame TCR alpha sharing, but the models matched the sharing seen between unrelated individuals.

These data are also associated with another study on yellow fever vaccine responses in identical twins. As the second paper documents: The authors reported that the T cell response to vaccination in identical twins appeared partly convergent and partly personalized. In the study, vaccine-responding T cell clones were precisely tracked in identical twins.

The sample consisted of CD8+ T cells sorted from blood. The rearrangement combines TRBV14 with TRBJ2-1; TRBD2 matches 8 bases in the middle. This TCR derives from a woman aged 18-29 years in good health. This receptor carries the CDR3 CASSQVERENEQFF. The nucleotides read TGTGCCAGCAGCCAAGTCGAGCGGGAGAATGAGCAGTTCTTC.